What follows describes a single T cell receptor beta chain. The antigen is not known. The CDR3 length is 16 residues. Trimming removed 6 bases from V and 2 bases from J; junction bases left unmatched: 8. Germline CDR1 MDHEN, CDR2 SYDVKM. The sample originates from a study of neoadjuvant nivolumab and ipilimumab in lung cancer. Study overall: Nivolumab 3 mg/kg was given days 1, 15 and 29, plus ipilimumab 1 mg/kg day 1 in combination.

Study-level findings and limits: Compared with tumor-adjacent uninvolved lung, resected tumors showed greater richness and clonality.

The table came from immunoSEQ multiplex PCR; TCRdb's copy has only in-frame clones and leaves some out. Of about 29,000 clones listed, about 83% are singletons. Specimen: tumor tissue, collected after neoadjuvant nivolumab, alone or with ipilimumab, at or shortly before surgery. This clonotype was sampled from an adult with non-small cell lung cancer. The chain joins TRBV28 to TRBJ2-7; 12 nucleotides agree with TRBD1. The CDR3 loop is CASRATGTGGTYEQYF. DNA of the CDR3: TGTGCCAGCAGGGCTACAGGGACAGGGGGCACCTACGAGCAGTACTTC.